One TCR beta chain is described in this entry. These data come from a study of T cells in Graves' hyperthyroidism and ophthalmopathy. Authors of the study amplified TCR beta CDR3 regions from RNA transcripts. The HTBI primer set was used in a first-round RT-PCR of the TCR CDR3. TCRdb re-analysed the multiplex PCR reads in MiXCR, keeping a single row per CDR3 protein. The table records under 350,000 distinct CDR3 sequences, around 20% of them present only once. The germline V gene encodes CDR1 DFQATT and CDR2 SNEGSKA (reference sequence). This CDR3 is 15 amino acids long. The ends lost 3 bases at V and 4 bases at J; junction bases unmatched: 4. Newly diagnosed hyperthyroidism patients aged 18 to 65 years had disease lasting under 2 months. Clinical symptoms, serum thyroxine, TRAb, thyroid ultrasound and orbital computed tomography established diagnosis.

The V call is TRBV20-1, the J call TRBJ2-3, with TRBD2 identical over 13 bases. The TCR was taken from a woman between 50 and 59 years old with Graves' hyperthyroidism. Sequencing was done on a sample of blood. For the CDR3, the DNA is TGCAGTGCTAGTAGGACTAGCGGGAGTGCAGATACGCAGTATTTT. This sequence encodes CSASRTSGSADTQYF.